This T cell receptor beta chain comes out of a study of regulatory and conventional T cells in RAG deficiency. In regard to this clone: As yet, its antigen is unknown.

Broader study findings: Other subsets showed about 10-fold reductions, but Treg unique TCR beta sequences fell approximately 100-fold in these patients. Shannon entropy was markedly lower and Simpson indices higher in RAG-deficient patients than control T-cell subsets. Shorter CDR3s in all patient subsets; >85% Treg-Tconv overlap in Omenn.

This CDR3 is built from 13 residues. Germline lookup yields CDR1 MNHNS and CDR2 SASEGT. Trimming cost V 0 bases and J 4 bases; bases outside gene matches: 0. Genomic DNA came from blood conventional CD4+ T cells gated CD25-low CD127-high. Here immunoSEQ multiplex PCR was the method, and the copy in TCRdb shows in-frame clones only, minus some. The data show roughly 30,000 clones, with 96% seen just once and about 0.36% held by the top ten. These records were also assigned to another study, of regulatory T cells. From that study: The primer mix had 52 TRBV and 13 TRBJ primers. Regulatory T cells showed the strongest V-J pair restriction and V/J gene skewing among patient repertoires.

Material for sequencing was CD25- CD4+ T cells sorted from blood. The chain joins TRBV6-1 to TRBJ2-7, with 7 positions matching TRBD1. The sequence was obtained from a human donor in good health. CDR3 residues: CASSEARGYEQYF. In DNA form, the CDR3 reads TGTGCCAGCAGTGAAGCCAGGGGGTACGAGCAGTACTTC.